This TCR beta chain derives from a study of shared clonotypes between healthy human individuals. Notes on the study in general: The generation probabilities recorded for non-shared clonotypes fell below those of clonotypes shared by all four donors.

As to this clone: Its specificity is not known.

Source study methods: For the immunoSEQ data, sequences were junction-only without quality scores, so filtering differed. Assay: immunoSEQ multiplex PCR; the TCRdb copy retains only in-frame clones and omits some. From that table come the V and J calls and clone size; the DNA was used to work out D and trimming. The sample includes roughly 760,000 clones, around 74% seen only once; the top ten take 1.5% to 2%. The length of the CDR3 is 15 residues. Trimming cost V 3 bases and J 4 bases, with 13 bases left between them. Germline CDR1 reads KGHSH; CDR2 reads LQKENI. Adult donors, all healthy and HIV-negative, had no recent acute infections or vaccinations. In the CD4+ fraction, cells were divided into CD45RA+ naive and CD45RA-negative memory subsets.

The origin of this receptor is a woman aged 25-40 years in good health. Sequenced material: memory CD4+ T cells sorted from blood. Noted subset: CD45RA-negative fraction. The V and J genes are TRBV18 and TRBJ1-5, with D maybe TRBD1 (6 bases). The CDR3 reads CASSPGQHLNQPQHF. The CDR3 region has the DNA TGTGCCAGCTCACCGGGACAACATTTGAATCAGCCCCAGCATTTT.